This note documents a single T cell receptor beta chain sequence. Its matching antigen is unknown. Autoimmune disease history or systemic immunosuppression led to patient exclusion. The CDR3 has 13 residues. Germline loops: CDR1 MDHEN, CDR2 SYDVKM. V lost 4 bases and J lost 5, with 12 bases in between. Here immunoSEQ multiplex PCR was the method, and the copy in TCRdb shows in-frame clones only, minus some. This table has tens of thousands of clones, around four fifths appearing once. This sample was taken from a study of OX40 agonist ivuxolimab in advanced cancers. Overall study: Patients received the agonistic anti-OX40 (CD134) antibody ivuxolimab. Study results and limitations: CD4+ and CD8+ T cells in blood underwent clonal expansion by week 6 at 0.1 to 3.0 mg/kg. Relatively little clonal expansion, among the lowest observed, appeared in partial responders at 0.1-3.0 mg/kg.

V is TRBV28 and J is TRBJ2-7; a weak D match, TRBD2 (5 bases). The material was CD4+ or CD8+ T cells sorted from blood, obtained in a trial of the OX40 agonist ivuxolimab. The source of this sequence is an adult with an advanced solid tumor such as melanoma, head and neck, liver or kidney cancer. The CDR3 is CASSSIAGHEQYV. CDR3 DNA: TGTGCCAGCAGTTCTATCGCGGGCCACGAGCAGTACGTC.